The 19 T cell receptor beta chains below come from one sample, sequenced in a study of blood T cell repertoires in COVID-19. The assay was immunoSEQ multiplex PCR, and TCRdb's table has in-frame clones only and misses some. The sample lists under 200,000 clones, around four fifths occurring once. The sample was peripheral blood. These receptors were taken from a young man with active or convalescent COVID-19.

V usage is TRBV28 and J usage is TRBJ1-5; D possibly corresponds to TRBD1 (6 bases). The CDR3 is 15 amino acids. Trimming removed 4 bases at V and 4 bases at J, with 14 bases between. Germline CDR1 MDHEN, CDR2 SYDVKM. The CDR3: CASSSPWTDNQPQHF. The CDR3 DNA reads TGTGCCAGCAGTTCCCCCTGGACAGATAATCAGCCCCAGCATTTT.

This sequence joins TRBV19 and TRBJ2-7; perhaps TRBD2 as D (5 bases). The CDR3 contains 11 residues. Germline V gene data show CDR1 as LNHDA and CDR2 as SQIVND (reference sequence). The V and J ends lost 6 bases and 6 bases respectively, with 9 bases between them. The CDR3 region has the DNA TGTGCCAGTAGATCCGGGATCGAGCAGTACGTC. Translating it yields CASRSGIEQYV.

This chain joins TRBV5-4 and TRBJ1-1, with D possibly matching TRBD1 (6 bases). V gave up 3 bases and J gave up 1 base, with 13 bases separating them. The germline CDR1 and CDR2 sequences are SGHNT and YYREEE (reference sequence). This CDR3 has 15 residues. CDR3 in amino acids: CASSSSLDRNTEAFF. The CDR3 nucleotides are TGTGCCAGCAGCTCATCTCTGGACAGGAACACTGAAGCTTTCTTT.

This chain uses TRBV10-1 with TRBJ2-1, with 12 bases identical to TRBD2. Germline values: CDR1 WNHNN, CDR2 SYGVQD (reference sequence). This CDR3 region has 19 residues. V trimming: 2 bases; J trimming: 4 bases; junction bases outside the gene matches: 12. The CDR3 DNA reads TGCGCCAGCAGTGAGGAAACTAGCGGGGGGCTACCCACTTACAATGAGCAGTTCTTC. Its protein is CASSEETSGGLPTYNEQFF.

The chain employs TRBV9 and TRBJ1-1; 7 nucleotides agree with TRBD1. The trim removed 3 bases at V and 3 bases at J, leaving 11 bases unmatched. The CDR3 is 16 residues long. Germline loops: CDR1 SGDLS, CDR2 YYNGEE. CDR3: CASSGQGGDWDTEAFF. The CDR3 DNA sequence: TGTGCCAGCAGCGGTCAAGGGGGCGATTGGGACACTGAAGCTTTCTTT.

The CDR3 sequence is CASSRWRSSTDTQYF. CDR3 coding DNA: TGTGCCAGCAGTAGATGGCGGTCCAGCACAGATACGCAGTATTTT. The J gene is TRBJ2-3, the V gene TRBV7-2; the D is unclear. Trimming shortened V by 6 bases and J by 0 bases, and 13 bases separated the two germline ends. CDR1 is SGHTA and CDR2 is FQGNSA in the germline V gene. This CDR3 region has 15 residues.

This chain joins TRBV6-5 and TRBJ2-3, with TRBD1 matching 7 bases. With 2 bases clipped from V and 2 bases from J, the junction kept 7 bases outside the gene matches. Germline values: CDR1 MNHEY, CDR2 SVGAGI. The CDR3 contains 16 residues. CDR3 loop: CASSYGAGGYTDTQYF. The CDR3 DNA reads TGTGCCAGCAGTTACGGGGCAGGGGGATACACAGATACGCAGTATTTT.

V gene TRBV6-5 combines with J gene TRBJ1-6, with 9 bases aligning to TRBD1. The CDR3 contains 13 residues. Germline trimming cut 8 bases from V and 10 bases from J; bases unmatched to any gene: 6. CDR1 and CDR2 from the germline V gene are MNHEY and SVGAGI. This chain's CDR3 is CASAGQGRSPLHF. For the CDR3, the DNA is TGTGCCAGCGCGGGACAGGGAAGATCACCCCTCCACTTT.

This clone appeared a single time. The CDR3 DNA reads TGTGCCACCAGTGATGCCCCGCCGGGGGAGACCCAGTACTTC. It codes for CATSDAPPGETQYF. This sequence joins TRBV24-1 and TRBJ2-5; a weak D match, TRBD2 (5 bases). Germline-derived CDR1 and CDR2 are KGHDR and SFDVKD. The CDR3 spans 14 residues. Trimming removed 3 bases at V and 5 bases at J, with 12 bases between.

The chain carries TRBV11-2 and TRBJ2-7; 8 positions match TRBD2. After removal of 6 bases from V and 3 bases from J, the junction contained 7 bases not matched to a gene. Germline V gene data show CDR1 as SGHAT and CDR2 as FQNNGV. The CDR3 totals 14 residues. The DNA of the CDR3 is TGTGCCAGCAGTCTAGCGGGTGGGAACTACGAGCAGTACTTC. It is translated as CASSLAGGNYEQYF.

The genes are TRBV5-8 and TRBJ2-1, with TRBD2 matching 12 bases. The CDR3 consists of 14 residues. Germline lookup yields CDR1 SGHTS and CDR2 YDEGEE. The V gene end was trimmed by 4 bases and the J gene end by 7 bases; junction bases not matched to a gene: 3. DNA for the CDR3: TGTGCCAGCAGCCAGACTAGCGGGAGTAATGAGCAGTTCTTC. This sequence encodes CASSQTSGSNEQFF. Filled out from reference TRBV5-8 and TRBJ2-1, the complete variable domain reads EAGVTQSPTHLIKTRGQQATLRCSPISGHTSVYWYQQALGLGLQFLLWYDEGEERNRGNFPPRFSGRQFPNYSSELNVNALELEDSALYLCASSQTSGSNEQFFGPGTRLTVL.

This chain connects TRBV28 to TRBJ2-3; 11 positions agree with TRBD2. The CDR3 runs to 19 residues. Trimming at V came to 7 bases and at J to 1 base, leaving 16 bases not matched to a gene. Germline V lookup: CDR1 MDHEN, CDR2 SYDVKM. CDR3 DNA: TGTGCCAGCACCGCTGCCGGGACTAGCGGCCCAACAGGCACAGATACGCAGTATTTT. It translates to CASTAAGTSGPTGTDTQYF.

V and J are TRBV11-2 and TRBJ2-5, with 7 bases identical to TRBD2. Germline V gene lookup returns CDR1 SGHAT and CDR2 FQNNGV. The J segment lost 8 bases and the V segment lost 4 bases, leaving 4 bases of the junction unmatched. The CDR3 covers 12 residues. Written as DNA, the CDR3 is TGTGCCAGCAGCTCTAGCGGTGGCACCCAGTACTTC. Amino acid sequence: CASSSSGGTQYF.

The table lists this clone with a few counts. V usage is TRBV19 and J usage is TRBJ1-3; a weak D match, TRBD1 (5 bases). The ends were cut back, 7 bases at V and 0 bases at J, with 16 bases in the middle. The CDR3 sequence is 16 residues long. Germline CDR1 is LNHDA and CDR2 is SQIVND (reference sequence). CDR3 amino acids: CASIEGVLSSGNTIYF. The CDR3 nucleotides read TGTGCCAGTATCGAAGGGGTATTAAGCTCTGGAAACACCATATATTTT.

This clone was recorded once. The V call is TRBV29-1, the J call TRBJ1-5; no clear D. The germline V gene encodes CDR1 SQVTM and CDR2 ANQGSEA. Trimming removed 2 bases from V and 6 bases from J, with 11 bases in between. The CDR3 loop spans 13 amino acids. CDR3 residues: CSVESGIGQPQHF. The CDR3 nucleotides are TGCAGCGTTGAATCGGGGATTGGTCAGCCCCAGCATTTT.

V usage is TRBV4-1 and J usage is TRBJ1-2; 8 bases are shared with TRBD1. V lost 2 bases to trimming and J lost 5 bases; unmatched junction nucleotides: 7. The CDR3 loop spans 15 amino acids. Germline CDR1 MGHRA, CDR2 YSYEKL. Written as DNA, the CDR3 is TGCGCCAGCAGCCAATCAGGACAGGGAACATATGGCTACACCTTC. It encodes CASSQSGQGTYGYTF.

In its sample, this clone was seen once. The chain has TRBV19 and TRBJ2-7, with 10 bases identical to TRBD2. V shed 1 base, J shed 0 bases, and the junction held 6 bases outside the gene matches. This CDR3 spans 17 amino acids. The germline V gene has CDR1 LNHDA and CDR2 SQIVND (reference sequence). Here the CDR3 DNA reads TGTGCCAGTAGTATAGGCACCGGGACTAGCGACTCCTACGAGCAGTACTTC. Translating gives CASSIGTGTSDSYEQYF.

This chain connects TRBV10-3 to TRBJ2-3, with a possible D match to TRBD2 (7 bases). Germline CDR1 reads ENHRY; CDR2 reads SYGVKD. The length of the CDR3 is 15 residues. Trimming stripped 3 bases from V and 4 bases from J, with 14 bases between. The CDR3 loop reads CAISDSRGAPDTQYF. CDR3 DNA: TGTGCCATCAGTGATTCCCGGGGGGCCCCAGATACGCAGTATTTT.

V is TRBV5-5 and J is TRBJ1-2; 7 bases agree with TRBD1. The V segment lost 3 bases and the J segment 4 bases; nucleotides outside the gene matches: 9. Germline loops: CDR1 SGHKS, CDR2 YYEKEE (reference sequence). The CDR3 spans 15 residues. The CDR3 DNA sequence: TGTGCCAGCAGCTCTTCGTGGGACAGACCCTATGGCTACACCTTC. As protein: CASSSSWDRPYGYTF.